Sequencing of this T cell receptor (beta chain) was carried out in a study of radiotherapy plus CTLA-4 blockade in lung cancer (dated by TCRdb to 2017 to 2018). Describing the broader study: Among enrolled patients, about 17% had an objective response and about 30% reached disease control.

Study-level results and caveats: The strongest predictors of response, as reported, were early dynamic changes in blood T cell clones along with a rise in serum interferon-beta after radiation. After treatment with radiotherapy and ipilimumab, TCR clones that came from tumors expanded in the peripheral blood.

As regards this clone: No antigen is known for it. No base quality information exists; no much larger clone differs at one position.

CDR1 is given as MNHEY and CDR2 as SMNVEV, both from the germline V gene (reference sequence). The CDR3 goes from the cysteine to the phenylalanine over 12 residues. CDR3 DNA is the only sequence kept; it has 36 bases, read in frame from the first base. Trimming at the junction amounts to 3 bases on V and 10 bases on J, and the germline ends lie 10 bases apart. The study tested focal radiation therapy combined with CTLA-4 blockade (ipilimumab) in patients with chemo-refractory metastatic non-small-cell lung cancer. Receptor amplification or capture employed the immunoSEQ multiplex PCR assay. Imported from immuneACCESS, the table was reduced by TCRdb to in-frame sequences with V and J called. These copies leave out some clones; in studies compared against another copy, an unresolved V gene accounts for under half, and the cause of the remainder is not known. This sample lists roughly 71,000 clones; approximately 80% were detected once. In total, the top ten clones hold 7% to 8% of the sample.

The sequence is built from TRBV27 and TRBJ2-1, with no D gene named confidently. The specimen comprised peripheral blood, sampled from a patient treated with radiotherapy plus ipilimumab. The clonotype originates from a human donor with non-small cell lung cancer who had a complete response to radiotherapy plus ipilimumab. The nucleotide sequence is given as TGTGCCAGCAGTTTTTCCCTCCGAGAGCAGTTCTTC. Its protein product is CASSFSLREQFF.